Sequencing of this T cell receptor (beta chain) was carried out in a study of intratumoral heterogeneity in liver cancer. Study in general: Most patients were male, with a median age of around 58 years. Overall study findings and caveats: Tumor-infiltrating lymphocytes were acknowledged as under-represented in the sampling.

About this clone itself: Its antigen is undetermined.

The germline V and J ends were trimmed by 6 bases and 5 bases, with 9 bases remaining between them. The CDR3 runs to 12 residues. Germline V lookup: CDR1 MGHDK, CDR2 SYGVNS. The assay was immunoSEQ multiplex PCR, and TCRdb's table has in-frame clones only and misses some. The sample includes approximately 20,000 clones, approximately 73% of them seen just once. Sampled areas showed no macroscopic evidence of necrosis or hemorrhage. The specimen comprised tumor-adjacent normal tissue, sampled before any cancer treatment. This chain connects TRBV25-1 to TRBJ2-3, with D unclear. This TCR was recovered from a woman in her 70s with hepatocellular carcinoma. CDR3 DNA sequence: TGTGCCAGCAGCTTCTCCGGAGATACGCAGTATTTT. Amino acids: CASSFSGDTQYF.